Below, 29 T cell receptor beta chains from the same sample are listed, as sequenced in a study of T cell changes during pregnancy in multiple sclerosis. Profiled with immunoSEQ multiplex PCR; TCRdb holds only in-frame clones, not every one. The table includes more than 55,000 clones, about 94% detected once. Material: CD8+ T cells from peripheral blood mononuclear cells, obtained after pregnancy. The receptors were sampled from a female donor with multiple sclerosis, enrolled in a pregnancy study.

V usage is TRBV11-2 and J usage is TRBJ2-1; tentative D call: TRBD2 (5 bases). Germline CDR1 SGHAT, CDR2 FQNNGV. Trimming took off 3 bases at V and 4 bases at J, with 13 bases between the two ends. The CDR3 is 15 residues long. In DNA, the CDR3 is TGTGCCAGCAGCTTTATAAGCGGCTCTTACAATGAGCAGTTCTTC. Its protein is CASSFISGSYNEQFF.

V gene TRBV9 combines with J gene TRBJ2-1; TRBD2 agrees at 8 bases. CDR3 length equals 16 residues. After removal of 0 bases from V and 2 bases from J, the junction contained 4 bases not matched to a gene. Per germline, CDR1 SGDLS and CDR2 YYNGEE. CDR3 DNA sequence: TGTGCCAGCAGCGTAGCAACGGGAGGGCCCTACAATGAGCAGTTCTTC. As protein: CASSVATGGPYNEQFF. Supplemented by reference TRBV9 and TRBJ2-1, the full variable domain reads DSGVTQTPKHLITATGQRVTLRCSPRSGDLSVYWYQQSLDQGLQFLIQYYNGEERAKGNILERFSAQQFPDLHSELNLSSLELGDSALYFCASSVATGGPYNEQFFGPGTRLTVL.

V is TRBV6-1 and J is TRBJ1-1; tentatively, D is TRBD1 (5 bases). In germline, CDR1 is MNHNS, CDR2 SASEGT. Trimming shortened V by 2 bases and J by 9 bases, and 7 bases separated the two germline ends. The length of the CDR3 is 11 residues. CDR3 sequence: CASSESGKAFF. In nucleotides, the CDR3 is TGTGCCAGCAGTGAATCAGGGAAAGCTTTCTTT.

V and J are TRBV27 and TRBJ2-7, with D hard to call. The length of the CDR3 is 13 residues. V lost 6 bases and J lost 3, with 12 bases in between. Germline CDR1 reads MNHEY; CDR2 reads SMNVEV (reference sequence). The CDR3 bases are TGTGCCAGCAGCTTTGGGCCCCTCTACGAGCAGTACTTC. Amino acids: CASSFGPLYEQYF.

The chain combines TRBV19 with TRBJ1-1; D unclear. V was cut by 1 base and J by 0 bases, with 6 bases left in between. The CDR3 runs 14 residues. The germline CDR1 and CDR2 sequences are LNHDA and SQIVND (reference sequence). DNA of the CDR3: TGTGCCAGTAGTATAGGGCCGATGAACACTGAAGCTTTCTTT. It translates to CASSIGPMNTEAFF.

The chain is built from TRBV6-5 and TRBJ2-7; weak D call: TRBD1 (5 bases). Germline-derived CDR1 and CDR2 are MNHEY and SVGAGI. There are 16 residues in the CDR3. V lost 1 base to trimming and J lost 3 bases, with 16 bases between them. This CDR3 reads CASSYYFGQGGYEQYF. The CDR3 DNA reads TGTGCCAGCAGTTACTACTTCGGCCAGGGTGGCTACGAGCAGTACTTC.

This clone appeared a single time. The chain combines TRBV19 with TRBJ2-7; 11 bases line up with TRBD1. This CDR3 is built from 14 residues. Germline V gene lookup returns CDR1 LNHDA and CDR2 SQIVND (reference sequence). V was clipped by 5 bases and J by 2 bases; unmatched bases: 2. The CDR3 coding sequence is TGTGCCAGTAGTTCGGGACAGGGGGCCTACGAGCAGTACTTC. Translating gives CASSSGQGAYEQYF.

Comments on this clone: Other DNA sequences in the same sample also yield this CDR3. The CDR3 sequence: CASSEGGTGTDTQYF. CDR3 coding DNA: TGTGCCAGCAGTGAAGGGGGGACAGGGACAGATACGCAGTATTTT. This chain connects TRBV6-1 to TRBJ2-3; 9 nucleotides agree with TRBD1. The germline gives CDR1 MNHNS, CDR2 SASEGT. The CDR3 runs 15 residues. The trim removed 1 base at V and 3 bases at J, leaving 2 bases unmatched.

The chain's CDR3 is CASSSQDRGLGETQYF. CDR3 nucleotides: TGTGCCAGCAGTTCCCAGGACAGGGGCTTAGGAGAGACCCAGTACTTC. This rearrangement joins TRBV27 to TRBJ2-5, with TRBD1 matching 9 bases. Trimming removed 4 bases from V and 4 bases from J; junction bases left unmatched: 10. Germline CDR1 reads MNHEY; CDR2 reads SMNVEV (reference sequence). The CDR3 totals 16 residues.

The V call is TRBV4-1, the J call TRBJ1-4; D is possibly TRBD1 (5 bases). The germline gives CDR1 MGHRA, CDR2 YSYEKL. Trimming cost V 5 bases and J 6 bases, with 13 bases left between them. The CDR3 spans 14 residues. The DNA for the CDR3 is TGCGCCAGCAGCGGGGGGGGAGGTGATGAAAAACTGTTTTTT. This encodes CASSGGGGDEKLFF.

The rearrangement joins TRBV13 to TRBJ1-2; possible D gene TRBD1, 5 bases. The CDR3 covers 16 residues. Germline V gives CDR1 PRHDT, CDR2 FYEKMQ (reference sequence). Trimming took off 0 bases at V and 6 bases at J, with 17 bases between the two ends. CDR3 region: CASSLGRRGLFNGYTF. CDR3 sequence (DNA): TGTGCCAGCAGCTTAGGCCGGCGGGGCTTGTTCAATGGCTACACCTTC.

A word on this clone: The sample holds other DNA sequences that translate to the same CDR3. The rearrangement joins TRBV9 to TRBJ2-2; a possible D gene is TRBD1 (5 bases). This CDR3 region has 13 residues. The V end lost 2 bases, the J end lost 4 bases, and 6 bases lay between the germline ends. Germline CDR1 and CDR2: SGDLS and YYNGEE. CDR3 amino acids: CASSVTGTGELFF. CDR3 DNA sequence: TGTGCCAGCAGCGTTACAGGCACCGGGGAGCTGTTTTTT.

This chain links TRBV4-3 with TRBJ2-2, with 7 bases lining up with TRBD2. This CDR3 region has 18 residues. From germline, CDR1 is LGHNA and CDR2 YSLEER. The V gene end was trimmed by 1 base and the J gene end by 0 bases; junction bases not matched to a gene: 8. CDR3 nucleotides: TGCGCCAGCAGCCAAGTCAATAGCGGGCCCCCGAACACCGGGGAGCTGTTTTTT. Its protein product is CASSQVNSGPPNTGELFF.

V is TRBV13 and J is TRBJ2-1; D is perhaps TRBD2 (6 bases). Germline V gene data show CDR1 as PRHDT and CDR2 as FYEKMQ (reference sequence). CDR3 length: 13 amino acids. Trimming left V 3 bases short and J 9 bases short, with 12 bases between. The CDR3 loop reads CASSLGRTIEQFF. The CDR3 DNA is TGTGCCAGCAGCTTGGGACGGACTATTGAGCAGTTCTTC.

V gene TRBV5-1 combines with J gene TRBJ2-3; the match to TRBD1 covers 11 bases. Germline assignment: CDR1 SGHRS and CDR2 YFSETQ. With V trimmed by 4 bases and J by 2 bases, 6 bases remained unmatched. The CDR3 has 16 amino acids. CDR3 residues: CASSPGTGGFTDTQYF. Here the CDR3 DNA reads TGCGCCAGCAGCCCGGGGACAGGGGGGTTCACAGATACGCAGTATTTT.

The chain joins TRBV19 to TRBJ1-1; TRBD1 agrees at 8 bases. CDR1 and CDR2 from the germline V gene are LNHDA and SQIVND (reference sequence). This CDR3 has 13 amino acids. The V segment lost 5 bases and the J segment 5 bases; nucleotides outside the gene matches: 4. Here the CDR3 reads CASSPDRATEAFF. The CDR3 DNA reads as TGTGCCAGTAGTCCGGACAGGGCGACTGAAGCTTTCTTT. The full variable domain, completed using reference TRBV19 and TRBJ1-1, is DGGITQSPKYLFRKEGQNVTLSCEQNLNHDAMYWYRQDPGQGLRLIYYSQIVNDFQKGDIAEGYSVSREKKESFPLTVTSAQKNPTAFYLCASSPDRATEAFFGQGTRLTVV.

The chain links TRBV15 to TRBJ2-7, with 8 positions matching TRBD1. J gave up 6 bases and V 5 bases, and 9 bases lay outside the gene matches. Germline CDR1 reads LNHNV; CDR2 reads YYDKDF (reference sequence). The CDR3 loop spans 14 amino acids. CDR3 region: CATSLTGTGSEQYF. CDR3 sequence (DNA): TGTGCCACCAGCTTGACCGGGACAGGATCCGAGCAGTACTTC.

The genes are TRBV27 and TRBJ2-7; unclear D gene. The CDR3 totals 14 residues. Germline values: CDR1 MNHEY, CDR2 SMNVEV (reference sequence). V was shortened by 3 bases and J by 1 base, with 10 bases between the two germline ends. DNA of the CDR3: TGTGCCAGCAGTTTGACTCCCTCTTCCTACGAGCAGTACTTC. Translating gives CASSLTPSSYEQYF.

The rearrangement uses TRBV19 and TRBJ2-2; 9 bases match TRBD1. After removal of 5 bases from V and 3 bases from J, the junction contained 10 bases not matched to a gene. This CDR3 has 17 residues. CDR1 is LNHDA, CDR2 SQIVND, per germline (reference sequence). CDR3 nucleotide sequence: TGTGCCAGTAGTCACCTACGGACAGGGGAGTACACCGGGGAGCTGTTTTTT. It specifies CASSHLRTGEYTGELFF. Based on the CDR3 plus reference TRBV19 and TRBJ2-2, the full variable domain is DGGITQSPKYLFRKEGQNVTLSCEQNLNHDAMYWYRQDPGQGLRLIYYSQIVNDFQKGDIAEGYSVSREKKESFPLTVTSAQKNPTAFYLCASSHLRTGEYTGELFFGEGSRLTVL.

Note on this clone: A read error may produce the germline difference seen at one junction end. The chain is built from TRBV7-9 and TRBJ2-4, with TRBD2 identical over 11 bases. The CDR3 runs to 18 residues. Germline CDR1 is SEHNR and CDR2 is FQNEAQ (reference sequence). CDR3 sequence reads: CANSTRVAGGSAKNIQYF. CDR3 coding DNA: TGTGCCAACAGCACCCGGGTAGCGGGAGGGTCGGCCAAAAACATTCAGTACTTC.

The V gene is TRBV6-1, the J gene TRBJ1-1, with D possibly TRBD1 on 6 matching bases. Germline CDR1 and CDR2: MNHNS and SASEGT. With 8 bases removed from V and 2 bases from J, the gap between germline ends came to 15 bases. CDR3 length equals 14 residues. In DNA, the CDR3 is TGTGCCAGCGGGCGCAGGGGATTCAACACTGAAGCTTTCTTT. Its protein is CASGRRGFNTEAFF.

The CDR3 here is CASSSTGSTDTQYF. CDR3 nucleotides: TGTGCCAGCAGCTCCACAGGGTCCACAGATACGCAGTATTTT. This chain uses TRBV7-9 with TRBJ2-3; TRBD1 might be the D (6 bases). Germline V gene sequence: CDR1 SEHNR, CDR2 FQNEAQ (reference sequence). The V end was cut by 4 bases, the J end by 2 bases, with 10 bases between. The CDR3 covers 14 residues.

This clone was picked up a small number of times. The chain employs TRBV5-6 and TRBJ1-2; D is unresolved. V lost 6 bases, J lost 5 bases, and 11 bases lay in between. Germline CDR1 reads SGHDT; CDR2 reads YYEEEE. The length of the CDR3 is 12 residues. The DNA of the CDR3 is TGTGCCAGCACCTTTACACCGTATGGCTACACCTTC. Amino acid sequence: CASTFTPYGYTF.

The DNA for the CDR3 is TGTGCCAGCAGCAGCCGATATAGCGGGAGACCAGATACGCAGTATTTT. It translates to CASSSRYSGRPDTQYF. V usage is TRBV27 and J usage is TRBJ2-3; 9 positions match TRBD2. Germline assignment: CDR1 MNHEY and CDR2 SMNVEV (reference sequence). The CDR3 covers 16 residues. V dropped 6 bases and J dropped 4; count of bases not matched to a gene: 11.

This chain connects TRBV2 to TRBJ1-4, with D tentatively TRBD1 (6 bases). V lost 8 bases, J lost 5 bases, and 18 bases lay in between. This CDR3 has 15 amino acids. Per germline, CDR1 SNHLY and CDR2 FYNNEI. The CDR3 region has the DNA TGTGCCAGCGTCACCAACCGGGACACGAATGAAAAACTGTTTTTT. This encodes CASVTNRDTNEKLFF.

This clone was observed a handful of times. This chain connects TRBV7-9 to TRBJ2-1; D possibly corresponds to TRBD2 (5 bases). The CDR3 extends over 14 amino acids. With 1 base removed from V and 3 bases from J, the gap between germline ends came to 7 bases. Per germline, CDR1 SEHNR and CDR2 FQNEAQ (reference sequence). The CDR3 loop is CASSLVLDYNEQFF. Here the CDR3 DNA reads TGTGCCAGCAGCTTAGTACTAGACTACAATGAGCAGTTCTTC.

The chain couples TRBV29-1 to TRBJ2-7; D possibly corresponds to TRBD2 (5 bases). The germline V gene has CDR1 SQVTM and CDR2 ANQGSEA. The CDR3 spans 13 residues. V lost 3 bases to trimming and J lost 1 base, with 10 bases between them. In DNA, the CDR3 is TGCAGCGTTGATAGGACTGGATCCTACGAGCAGTACTTC. Translated, it gives CSVDRTGSYEQYF.

This chain links TRBV10-1 with TRBJ2-5, with D perhaps matching TRBD1 (6 bases). CDR1 is WNHNN and CDR2 is SYGVQD in the germline V gene (reference sequence). Trimming left V 3 bases short and J 5 bases short, with 22 bases between. The CDR3 sequence is 17 residues long. The CDR3 region has the DNA TGCGCCAGCAGTGACCTAGGGGACACCGACCTTTGGGAGACCCAGTACTTC. Its protein is CASSDLGDTDLWETQYF.

The count of this clone is one. This rearrangement joins TRBV7-6 to TRBJ1-1, with 7 nucleotides matching TRBD1. The CDR3 runs 15 residues. The V segment lost 4 bases and the J segment 1 base; nucleotides outside the gene matches: 6. Germline V gene lookup returns CDR1 SGHVS and CDR2 FNYEAQ. The CDR3 loop is CASSWVQGENTEAFF. The CDR3 DNA reads as TGTGCCAGCAGCTGGGTTCAGGGGGAGAACACTGAAGCTTTCTTT.